The 10 T cell receptor beta chains below all came from one sample that was sequenced in a study of CD8+CD57+ T cells in acquired aplastic anemia. Profiling of TCR beta VDJ combinations and CDR3 sequences used genomic DNA as template. In TCRdb, the reads were re-called with MiXCR into one record per CDR3 protein. The sample gives 150,000 or so distinct CDR3 sequences, more than 40% of which show up once; over 25% is in the top ten. All sequencing subjects had displayed CD8+CD57+ cell expansion on flow cytometry. The source material was sorted CD4+, CD8+, or CD8+CD57+ T cells (not recorded which) from PBMCs. Receptor source: a human donor with aplastic anemia.

The chain combines TRBV27 with TRBJ2-2; D might be TRBD2 (5 bases). With 2 bases removed from V and 6 bases from J, the gap between germline ends came to 7 bases. The V gene's germline CDR1 is MNHEY and CDR2 SMNVEV (reference sequence). This CDR3 region has 13 residues. CDR3 coding DNA: TGTGCCAGCAGTTTACGGGGTTCCGGGGAGCTGTTTTTT. Translation gives CASSLRGSGELFF.

This chain uses TRBV7-2 with TRBJ2-5; D is unclear. V gave up 1 base and J gave up 7 bases, with 10 bases separating them. Per germline, CDR1 SGHTA and CDR2 FQGNSA. The CDR3 has 13 residues. CDR3 nucleotide sequence: TGTGCCAGCAGCTTAGGCCTCTCAGGGACCCAGTACTTC. Protein sequence: CASSLGLSGTQYF.

This clonotype was seen ten or more times. The rearrangement uses TRBV20-1 and TRBJ2-3; 11 bases align to TRBD2. From germline, CDR1 is DFQATT and CDR2 SNEGSKA (reference sequence). This CDR3 is 18 amino acids long. Germline trimming cut 0 bases from V and 4 bases from J; bases unmatched to any gene: 12. The CDR3 region is CSARDPASGRSPPDTQYF. In DNA form, the CDR3 reads TGCAGTGCTAGAGATCCGGCTAGCGGGAGGAGCCCCCCAGATACGCAGTATTTT.

This clonotype was counted many times. This rearrangement joins TRBV10-2 to TRBJ2-7; D unclear. V lost 0 bases to trimming and J lost 7 bases, with 10 bases between them. This CDR3 spans 13 amino acids. CDR1 is WSHSY and CDR2 is SAAADI in the germline V gene. The CDR3 bases are TGCGCCAGCAGTGAGTCCTACCGGCAGGAGCAGTACTTC. Translation gives CASSESYRQEQYF.

This clonotype occurred many times. Written as DNA, the CDR3 is TGTGCCATCAGTGAGTACGCCTACAATGAGCAGTTCTTC. This gives the protein CAISEYAYNEQFF. The V call is TRBV10-3, the J call TRBJ2-1; no firm D call. Trimming left V 1 base short and J 2 bases short, with 3 bases between. Germline assignment: CDR1 ENHRY and CDR2 SYGVKD. CDR3 length: 13 amino acids.

This clonotype occurred many times. The chain has TRBV2 and TRBJ1-2; D not certain. Germline CDR1 SNHLY, CDR2 FYNNEI. The V and J ends lost 8 bases and 5 bases respectively, with 21 bases between them. This CDR3 contains 15 residues. The DNA of the CDR3 is TGTGCCAGCGACGTCCATCCATCTGGAGGGTATGGCTACACCTTC. Encoded protein: CASDVHPSGGYGYTF.

This clonotype was seen only a few times. The chain joins TRBV2 to TRBJ1-6; 9 bases fit TRBD1. This CDR3 has 14 amino acids. The ends lost 6 bases at V and 10 bases at J; junction bases unmatched: 7. Germline assignment: CDR1 SNHLY and CDR2 FYNNEI. The chain's CDR3 is CASRGGTGWSPLHF. DNA of the CDR3: TGTGCCAGCAGGGGAGGGACAGGGTGGTCACCCCTCCACTTT.

The chain carries TRBV25-1 and TRBJ2-1; 7 nucleotides agree with TRBD1. V shed 5 bases, J shed 3 bases, and the junction held 4 bases outside the gene matches. There are 14 residues in the CDR3. Germline V gene lookup returns CDR1 MGHDK and CDR2 SYGVNS. The CDR3 protein is CASSSRQGYNEQFF. CDR3 bases: TGTGCCAGCAGTTCAAGACAGGGCTACAATGAGCAGTTCTTC.

This chain's CDR3 is CASSYSGTTDTQYF. Written as DNA, the CDR3 is TGTGCCAGCAGTTACTCAGGGACCACAGATACGCAGTATTTT. The V and J genes are TRBV6-5 and TRBJ2-3, with D possibly called TRBD1 or TRBD2 (5 bases each). Trimming pared 0 bases from V and 2 bases from J, leaving 6 bases between. The CDR3 is made up of 14 amino acids. From germline, CDR1 is MNHEY and CDR2 SVGAGI.

The V and J genes are TRBV5-1 and TRBJ1-1; a possible D gene is TRBD1 (5 bases). Looked up from germline, CDR1 is SGHRS and CDR2 is YFSETQ. The ends were cut back, 5 bases at V and 2 bases at J, with 16 bases in the middle. The CDR3 is 15 amino acids. The CDR3 loop reads CASSPRGMVNTEAFF. DNA of the CDR3: TGCGCCAGCAGTCCTCGGGGGATGGTTAACACTGAAGCTTTCTTT.